The entry below describes one TCR beta chain. Using immunoSEQ multiplex PCR, the repertoire was profiled, and TCRdb retains in-frame clones only, with some absent. The sample has 220,000 or so clones, 86% seen once. The Seattle site enrolled patients during active infection and followed them longitudinally. Trimming removed 4 bases from V and 4 bases from J, with 16 bases in between. This CDR3 spans 16 amino acids. Germline V gene data show CDR1 as MGHRA and CDR2 as YSYEKL. The data were obtained in a study of blood T cell repertoires in COVID-19. On the study more broadly: Sites in the United States, Italy and Spain provided acute and convalescent COVID-19 samples. PBMCs, B-cell-depleted T cells, or T cells provided the cDNA or gDNA that made up the material.

The sequencing sample was made of peripheral blood. This clonotype was sampled from a woman in her forties or fifties with COVID-19, enrolled during active disease. J is TRBJ2-2 and V is TRBV4-1; weak D call: TRBD1 (8 bases). DNA for the CDR3: TGCGCCAGCAGCCTCCACAGGGGGAGGGGCACCGGGGAGCTGTTTTTT. This translates into CASSLHRGRGTGELFF.